The 32 T cell receptor beta chains listed next were all sequenced from one sample in a study of blood T cell repertoires in COVID-19. Clones were read by immunoSEQ multiplex PCR, and TCRdb kept only the in-frame ones, dropping some. The sample yields over 100,000 clones, 85% seen once. The sequenced material came from peripheral blood. The receptors here all came from an elderly man with acute or convalescent COVID-19.

The chain couples TRBV2 to TRBJ1-2; 12 nucleotides agree with TRBD1. Trimming cost V 6 bases and J 3 bases; bases outside gene matches: 5. The CDR3 runs 15 residues. From germline, CDR1 is SNHLY and CDR2 FYNNEI. This chain's CDR3 is CASRGTGGRDYGYTF. The CDR3, as DNA: TGTGCCAGCAGGGGGACAGGGGGCCGAGACTATGGCTACACCTTC.

The gene calls are TRBV4-1 and TRBJ2-7; D possibly corresponds to TRBD1 (5 bases). This CDR3 comprises 14 residues. CDR1 MGHRA and CDR2 YSYEKL come from the germline V gene. V lost 0 bases to trimming and J lost 3 bases, with 9 bases between them. The CDR3 DNA follows: TGCGCCAGCAGCCAAGACATGGGGCGCTACGAGCAGTACTTC. It codes for CASSQDMGRYEQYF.

V and J are TRBV19 and TRBJ2-7, with D possibly TRBD2 on 5 matching bases. CDR1 and CDR2 from the germline V gene are LNHDA and SQIVND (reference sequence). Trimming shortened V by 3 bases and J by 0 bases, and 15 bases separated the two germline ends. CDR3 length: 16 residues. The CDR3 loop is CASSMGWSGVSYEQYF. CDR3 DNA sequence: TGTGCCAGTAGTATGGGTTGGAGCGGAGTCTCCTACGAGCAGTACTTC.

The chain is built from TRBV5-5 and TRBJ1-1, with TRBD1 matching 8 bases. The CDR3 totals 15 residues. With V trimmed by 2 bases and J by 1 base, 4 bases remained unmatched. Germline lookup yields CDR1 SGHKS and CDR2 YYEKEE (reference sequence). The CDR3 DNA reads as TGTGCCAGCAGCTTATCCGGACAGGGGAACACTGAAGCTTTCTTT. Translated: CASSLSGQGNTEAFF. Combining the CDR3 with reference TRBV5-5 and TRBJ1-1 gives the whole variable domain DAGVTQSPTHLIKTRGQQVTLRCSPISGHKSVSWYQQVLGQGPQFIFQYYEKEERGRGNFPDRFSARQFPNYSSELNVNALLLGDSALYLCASSLSGQGNTEAFFGQGTRLTVV.

The gene calls are TRBV7-2 and TRBJ1-1, with 8 bases identical to TRBD1. The CDR3 covers 15 residues. Germline CDR1 SGHTA, CDR2 FQGNSA. The V and J ends lost 4 bases and 2 bases, in that order; junction bases with no gene match: 6. CDR3 sequence: CASSWIQGGNTEAFF. In DNA form, the CDR3 reads TGTGCCAGCAGCTGGATACAGGGGGGAAACACTGAAGCTTTCTTT.

The rearrangement uses TRBV27 and TRBJ1-2, with 10 bases identical to TRBD1. Trimming took 5 bases from V and 8 from J; bases not matched to a gene: 8. CDR1 and CDR2 (germline): MNHEY, SMNVEV (reference sequence). The CDR3 is made up of 14 amino acids. CDR3: CASSETGTGEGYTF. The CDR3 nucleotides are TGTGCCAGCAGTGAAACCGGGACAGGGGAAGGCTACACCTTC.

This clone is a singleton in its sample. The chain links TRBV4-2 to TRBJ2-7; D remains unclear. The CDR3 runs to 17 residues. With 3 bases removed from V and 1 base from J, the gap between germline ends came to 19 bases. Germline assignment: CDR1 LGHNA and CDR2 YNFKEQ. CDR3 region: CASSHISTGSTSYEQYF. In DNA, the CDR3 is TGTGCCAGCAGCCATATAAGTACCGGGTCTACATCCTACGAGCAGTACTTC.

V is TRBV2 and J is TRBJ1-2; the match to TRBD1 covers 7 bases. Germline lookup yields CDR1 SNHLY and CDR2 FYNNEI. The CDR3 has 16 amino acids. Trimming took 5 bases from V and 1 from J; bases not matched to a gene: 10. CDR3: CASSSGSGQLNYGYTF. In nucleotides, the CDR3 is TGTGCCAGCAGTTCCGGGTCGGGACAGCTTAACTATGGCTACACCTTC.

The V call is TRBV5-1, the J call TRBJ2-5; TRBD2 is a possible D gene (6 bases). Germline values: CDR1 SGHRS, CDR2 YFSETQ. V was trimmed by 0 bases and J by 5 bases, leaving 14 bases between them. This CDR3 has 15 amino acids. As DNA, the CDR3 is TGCGCCAGCAGCTTGGCTGGAGGGAGTGGCGAGACCCAGTACTTC. It specifies CASSLAGGSGETQYF.

CDR3: CASSEDLGQGARVFF. CDR3 bases: TGTGCCAGCAGCGAGGACCTTGGACAGGGGGCTCGGGTGTTCTTC. The rearrangement joins TRBV5-5 to TRBJ2-1; the match to TRBD1 covers 11 bases. The CDR3 runs 15 residues. The germline V gene encodes CDR1 SGHKS and CDR2 YYEKEE (reference sequence). With 4 bases clipped from V and 15 bases from J, the junction kept 15 bases outside the gene matches.

The chain couples TRBV12-5 to TRBJ2-2; D remains unclear. V dropped 4 bases and J dropped 0 bases, with 3 bases sitting between them. Germline V gives CDR1 LGHNT, CDR2 FRNRAP. The CDR3 is 13 amino acids. The CDR3 here is CASGSTNTGELFF. DNA for the CDR3: TGTGCTAGTGGTTCTACGAACACCGGGGAGCTGTTTTTT.

In its sample, this clone was seen once. J is TRBJ2-7 and V is TRBV28; D is undetermined. The V end lost 5 bases, the J end lost 6 bases, and 11 bases lay between the germline ends. CDR3 size: 12 residues. Germline V gives CDR1 MDHEN, CDR2 SYDVKM. Here the CDR3 reads CASSLRLGEQYF. CDR3 coding DNA: TGTGCCAGCAGTCTAAGACTCGGCGAGCAGTACTTC.

The rearrangement joins TRBV5-1 to TRBJ1-2; no clear D gene. Germline CDR1 is SGHRS and CDR2 is YFSETQ. This CDR3 contains 12 residues. The V end lost 1 base, the J end lost 6 bases, and 7 bases lay between the germline ends. The CDR3 nucleotides are TGCGCCAGCAGCTTGAACAGAGATGGCTACACCTTC. Its protein product is CASSLNRDGYTF.

The chain is built from TRBV7-2 and TRBJ2-7; TRBD2 agrees at 16 bases. Germline V lookup: CDR1 SGHTA, CDR2 FQGNSA. The CDR3 is 17 residues long. The junction had 8 bases not matched to a gene; V was cut back by 3 bases and J by 6 bases. CDR3 DNA: TGTGCCAGCAGCTTTACCGGGACTAGCGGGAGGGCCGGCGAGCAGTACTTC. Translation gives CASSFTGTSGRAGEQYF.

This rearrangement joins TRBV6-2 or TRBV6-3 to TRBJ1-1; tentative D call: TRBD1 (5 bases). There are 15 residues in the CDR3. CDR1 is MNHEY and CDR2 is SVGEGT in the germline V gene. V lost 5 bases and J 2 bases, leaving 15 bases between the germline ends. Written as DNA, the CDR3 is TGTGCCAGCAGTCTACACTCAACAGGTAACACTGAAGCTTTCTTT. Residues: CASSLHSTGNTEAFF.

The chain uses TRBV4-1 and TRBJ1-2; 8 bases are a match to TRBD1. This CDR3 is built from 16 residues. V dropped 1 base and J dropped 4; count of bases not matched to a gene: 8. Germline V CDR1 and CDR2: MGHRA, YSYEKL. The CDR3 protein is CASSQAPGQGLYGYTF. For the CDR3, the DNA is TGCGCCAGCAGCCAAGCCCCCGGACAGGGACTCTATGGCTACACCTTC.

This clone was counted between two and nine times. The chain couples TRBV12-2 to TRBJ2-2; TRBD2 was called by the table and not checked on the DNA. TRBV12-2 is recorded as a pseudogene. The CDR3 covers 19 residues. CDR3 in amino acids: CASRLNPFERKGNTGELFF. The DNA of the CDR3 is TGTGCAAGTCGCTTAAACCCATTTGAGAGGAAAGGAAACACCGGGGAGCTGTTTTTT.

The J gene is TRBJ2-5, the V gene TRBV10-3; the match to TRBD1 covers 7 bases. Germline trimming cut 6 bases from V and 4 bases from J; bases unmatched to any gene: 8. The CDR3 length is 14 residues. Germline CDR1 ENHRY, CDR2 SYGVKD. Here the CDR3 DNA reads TGTGCCATCAGGGAAAGACAGGGACCAGAGACCCAGTACTTC. This encodes CAIRERQGPETQYF.

The V and J genes are TRBV27 and TRBJ2-1, with D possibly being TRBD2 (6 bases). V dropped 4 bases and J dropped 0 bases, with 10 bases sitting between them. This CDR3 region has 15 residues. CDR1 is MNHEY and CDR2 is SMNVEV in the germline V gene (reference sequence). The CDR3 DNA sequence: TGTGCCAGCAGTTATAGCGGAGTCTCCTACAATGAGCAGTTCTTC. Residues: CASSYSGVSYNEQFF.

The chain combines TRBV24-1 with TRBJ2-2; 7 nucleotides line up with TRBD1. The CDR3 is 15 residues long. The germline gives CDR1 KGHDR, CDR2 SFDVKD. V shed 7 bases, J shed 1 base, and the junction held 5 bases outside the gene matches. CDR3 bases: TGTGCCACCAGGGGGACAGATAAGAACACCGGGGAGCTGTTTTTT. The encoded protein is CATRGTDKNTGELFF.

This chain connects TRBV6-4 to TRBJ2-6; TRBD1 agrees at 8 bases. V trimming: 7 bases; J trimming: 2 bases; junction bases outside the gene matches: 4. The CDR3 runs 15 residues. The germline CDR1 and CDR2 sequences are MRHNA and SNTAGT. This CDR3 is CASTSDRAGANVLTF. In nucleotides, the CDR3 is TGTGCCAGCACCTCGGACAGGGCTGGGGCCAACGTCCTGACTTTC.

The rearrangement joins TRBV6-2 or TRBV6-3 to TRBJ1-5, with no clear D. The CDR3 spans 14 residues. V shed 5 bases and J shed 0 bases, with 8 bases lying between them. Germline-derived CDR1 and CDR2 are MNHEY and SVGEGT. CDR3 DNA sequence: TGTGCCAGCAGTCCCGACTATAGCAATCAGCCCCAGCATTTT. Protein: CASSPDYSNQPQHF.

The V and J genes are TRBV3-1 (or the pseudogene TRBV3-2) and TRBJ1-2; the D gene is possibly TRBD1 (5 bases). This CDR3 is 14 amino acids long. The germline V gene has CDR1 LGHDT and CDR2 YNNKEL (reference sequence). Trimming took off 4 bases at V and 0 bases at J, with 9 bases between the two ends. The CDR3 coding sequence is TGTGCCAGCAGCCGTCAGGGATCTAACTATGGCTACACCTTC. Residues: CASSRQGSNYGYTF.

The J gene is TRBJ1-1, the V gene TRBV5-1, with D unclear. CDR1 is SGHRS and CDR2 is YFSETQ in the germline V gene. CDR3 length equals 15 residues. V was pared by 3 bases and J by 2 bases, with 14 bases between. The CDR3 coding sequence is TGCGCCAGCAGCTCTGGCGCGGGCTCAAACACTGAAGCTTTCTTT. Protein sequence: CASSSGAGSNTEAFF.

The rearrangement joins TRBV6-5 to TRBJ2-7; 9 nucleotides match TRBD1. V trimming: 5 bases; J trimming: 5 bases; junction bases outside the gene matches: 10. This CDR3 region has 15 residues. Germline loops: CDR1 MNHEY, CDR2 SVGAGI. The CDR3 loop reads CASSRGDRVTDEQYF. For the CDR3, the DNA is TGTGCCAGCAGTCGAGGGGACAGGGTTACAGACGAGCAGTACTTC.

This rearrangement joins TRBV11-2 to TRBJ2-1; TRBD1 matches at 9 bases. The V and J ends lost 5 bases and 7 bases, in that order; junction bases with no gene match: 6. The CDR3 sequence is 14 residues long. The germline V gene has CDR1 SGHAT and CDR2 FQNNGV. CDR3: CASSQGTGNNEQFF. The CDR3 DNA reads TGTGCCAGCAGCCAAGGGACAGGGAATAATGAGCAGTTCTTC.

V gene TRBV6-4 combines with J gene TRBJ2-2, with 7 bases identical to TRBD2. J gave up 0 bases and V 3 bases, and 1 base lay outside the gene matches. The CDR3 runs 15 residues. Germline CDR1 is MRHNA and CDR2 is SNTAGT. The CDR3 is CASSESGANTGELFF. The CDR3 nucleotides are TGTGCCAGCAGTGAGAGCGGGGCGAACACCGGGGAGCTGTTTTTT.

This clone was picked up a small number of times. The sample has other DNA sequences that encode this CDR3 too. The J gene is TRBJ2-1, the V gene TRBV11-2; TRBD1 matches 8 bases. Germline-derived CDR1 and CDR2 are SGHAT and FQNNGV. Germline trimming cut 4 bases from V and 0 bases from J; bases unmatched to any gene: 2. The CDR3 sequence is 15 residues long. The CDR3 DNA is TGTGCCAGCAGCTCAGACAGGGGCTCCTACAATGAGCAGTTCTTC. Protein sequence: CASSSDRGSYNEQFF.

The chain couples TRBV5-1 to TRBJ1-2; D not resolved. The V gene's germline CDR1 is SGHRS and CDR2 YFSETQ. The CDR3 is 13 residues long. Deletions cut 2 bases from V and 4 bases from J, with 9 bases between. For the CDR3, the DNA is TGCGCCAGCAGCTTCAGCGAACTCTATGGCTACACCTTC. It encodes CASSFSELYGYTF.

The chain joins TRBV29-1 to TRBJ2-7; perhaps TRBD2 as D (6 bases). Germline V gene data show CDR1 as SQVTM and CDR2 as ANQGSEA. The length of the CDR3 is 12 residues. V lost 4 bases to trimming and J lost 2 bases, with 9 bases between them. The DNA of the CDR3 is TGCAGCGTTGCCGGGACTCCCTACGAGCAGTACTTC. As protein: CSVAGTPYEQYF.

The chain carries TRBV2 and TRBJ2-7; 9 bases fit TRBD2. The V gene end was trimmed by 6 bases and the J gene end by 0 bases; junction bases not matched to a gene: 6. CDR1 and CDR2 from the germline V gene are SNHLY and FYNNEI. The CDR3 has 15 amino acids. CDR3 region: CASSTSGLSSYEQYF. The CDR3 DNA sequence: TGTGCCAGCAGCACTAGCGGGTTGAGCTCCTACGAGCAGTACTTC.

The chain is built from TRBV21-1 and TRBJ2-5; the table's D gene call, TRBD1, was not cross checked with the DNA. TRBV21-1 is described as a pseudogene. The CDR3 totals 16 residues. The CDR3 sequence: CASSKVPRGSQETQYF. DNA of the CDR3: TGTGCCAGCAGCAAAGTTCCCAGGGGTAGCCAAGAGACCCAGTACTTC.